The 5 T cell receptor beta chains listed next were all sequenced from one sample in a study of blood T cell repertoires in COVID-19. Sequencing used immunoSEQ multiplex PCR; TCRdb keeps in-frame clones, though not all of them. Of a few hundred thousand clones in the sample, roughly 90% are singletons; the top ten hold around 2.1%. Sequences were obtained from peripheral blood. All receptors derive from a man between 18 and 35 years old with active or convalescent COVID-19.

This sequence joins TRBV6-6 and TRBJ1-1, with 7 bases aligning to TRBD1. This CDR3 is 14 amino acids long. The V and J ends lost 6 bases and 4 bases, in that order; junction bases with no gene match: 8. The germline V gene encodes CDR1 MNHNY and CDR2 SVGAGI (reference sequence). CDR3 in DNA: TGTGCCAGCAGAAGACAGGGAGAGGTCACTGAAGCTTTCTTT. This translates into CASRRQGEVTEAFF.

The J gene is TRBJ2-7, the V gene TRBV7-2; 7 nucleotides align to TRBD2. Germline assignment: CDR1 SGHTA and CDR2 FQGNSA. V gave up 2 bases and J gave up 0 bases; unmatched junction bases: 4. The CDR3 spans 15 residues. The CDR3 DNA follows: TGTGCCAGCAGCTTACTGCGGGACTACTCCTACGAGCAGTACTTC. This translates into CASSLLRDYSYEQYF.

The chain combines TRBV7-6 with TRBJ2-7; 12 positions match TRBD2. Germline assignment: CDR1 SGHVS and CDR2 FNYEAQ. The CDR3 runs to 16 residues. Germline trimming cut 1 base from V and 6 bases from J; bases unmatched to any gene: 7. The CDR3 region is CASSLEASGRAAEQYF. The CDR3 region has the DNA TGTGCCAGCAGCTTAGAGGCTAGCGGGAGGGCCGCCGAGCAGTACTTC.

Here the CDR3 reads CASSQELGGRVFYNEQFF. Here the CDR3 DNA reads TGTGCCAGCAGCCAAGAGCTAGGGGGGAGGGTTTTCTACAATGAGCAGTTCTTC. The chain recombines TRBV3-1 (or the pseudogene TRBV3-2) with TRBJ2-1; the D gene is possibly TRBD2 (7 bases). Germline V lookup: CDR1 LGHDT, CDR2 YNNKEL (reference sequence). The ends were cut back, 0 bases at V and 3 bases at J, with 18 bases in the middle. This CDR3 spans 18 amino acids.

The rearrangement joins TRBV9 to TRBJ2-7, with a tentative D call TRBD1 (6 bases). Germline CDR1 SGDLS, CDR2 YYNGEE. This CDR3 comprises 13 residues. Trimming took off 4 bases at V and 4 bases at J, with 12 bases between the two ends. CDR3 in DNA: TGTGCCAGCAGCTCCGCAGGGGCTTACGAGCAGTACTTC. It encodes CASSSAGAYEQYF.